The TCR beta chain under discussion was sequenced for a study of T cells after yellow fever vaccination. Study-wide points: From the bulk population, abundant clonotypes could contaminate and appear within FACS-sorted repertoires.

Production of TCR cDNA was by 5'RACE template switching, which also added a universal primer site and UMIs. TCRdb re-analysed the 5' RACE reads in MiXCR, keeping a single row per CDR3 protein. The sample contains tens of thousands of distinct CDR3 sequences, 7.7% of which appear only once. This clonotype came up many times. Its target is not known. Germline V gene data show CDR1 as SGHTA and CDR2 as FQGNSA. There are 17 residues in the CDR3. V lost 4 bases, J lost 0 bases, and 16 bases lay in between. This TCR was sampled from a man aged 30 to 39 who received the YFV17D yellow fever vaccine. This chain links TRBV7-2 with TRBJ2-1, with a tentative D call TRBD2 (6 bases). The material sequenced was CD8+ T cells sorted from PBMCs, taken on the day of the yellow fever booster vaccination. The CDR3 protein is CASSSISAGSSYNEQFF. CDR3 bases: TGTGCCAGCAGCTCAATTTCAGCGGGTTCCTCCTACAATGAGCAGTTCTTC.